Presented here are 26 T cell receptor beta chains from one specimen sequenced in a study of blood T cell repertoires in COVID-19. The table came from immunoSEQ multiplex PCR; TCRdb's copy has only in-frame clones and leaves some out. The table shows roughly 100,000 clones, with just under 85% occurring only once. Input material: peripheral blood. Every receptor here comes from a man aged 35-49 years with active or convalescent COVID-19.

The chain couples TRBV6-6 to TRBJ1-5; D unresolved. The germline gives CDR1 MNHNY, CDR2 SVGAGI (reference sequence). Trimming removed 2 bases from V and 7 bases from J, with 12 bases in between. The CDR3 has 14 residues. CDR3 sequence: CASSYMEARQPQHF. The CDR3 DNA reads TGTGCCAGCAGTTACATGGAGGCCCGCCAGCCCCAGCATTTT.

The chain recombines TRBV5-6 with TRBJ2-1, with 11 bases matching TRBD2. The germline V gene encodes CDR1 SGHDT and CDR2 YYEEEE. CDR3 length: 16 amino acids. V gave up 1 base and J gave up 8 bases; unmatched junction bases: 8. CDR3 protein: CASSLRLAGGRDEQFF. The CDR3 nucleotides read TGTGCCAGCAGCTTGCGGCTAGCGGGGGGCCGCGATGAGCAGTTCTTC.

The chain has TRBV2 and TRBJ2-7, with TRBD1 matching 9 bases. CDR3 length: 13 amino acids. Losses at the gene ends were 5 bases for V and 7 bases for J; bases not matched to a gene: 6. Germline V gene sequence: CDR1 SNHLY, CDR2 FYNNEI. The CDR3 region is CASSTQGAREQYF. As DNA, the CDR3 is TGTGCCAGCAGTACACAGGGGGCCAGGGAGCAGTACTTC.

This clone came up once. The CDR3 nucleotides are TGTGCCAGCAGCCCCTCCTCGCGGGGTGGGGGTGGCTATGGCTACACCTTC. It specifies CASSPSSRGGGGYGYTF. This sequence joins TRBV7-2 and TRBJ1-2; tentatively, D is TRBD1 (5 bases). V dropped 5 bases and J dropped 4 bases, with 23 bases sitting between them. The length of the CDR3 is 17 residues. Germline CDR1 and CDR2: SGHTA and FQGNSA.

CDR3 region: CASSLRQLEKLFF. For the CDR3, the DNA is TGTGCCAGCAGCTTAAGACAGTTAGAGAAACTGTTTTTT. The chain combines TRBV7-2 with TRBJ1-4; possibly TRBD1 for D (5 bases). V lost 2 bases and J 11 bases, leaving 12 bases between the germline ends. There are 13 residues in the CDR3. The V gene's germline CDR1 is SGHTA and CDR2 FQGNSA.

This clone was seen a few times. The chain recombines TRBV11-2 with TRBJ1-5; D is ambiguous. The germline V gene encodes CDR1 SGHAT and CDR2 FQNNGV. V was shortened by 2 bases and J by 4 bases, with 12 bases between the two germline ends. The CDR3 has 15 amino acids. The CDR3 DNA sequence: TGTGCCAGCAGCTTAAGAAAGCTATTAAATCAGCCCCAGCATTTT. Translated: CASSLRKLLNQPQHF.

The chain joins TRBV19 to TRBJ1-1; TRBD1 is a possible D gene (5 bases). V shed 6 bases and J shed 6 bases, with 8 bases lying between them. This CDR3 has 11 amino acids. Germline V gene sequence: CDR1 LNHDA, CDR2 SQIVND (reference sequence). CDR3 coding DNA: TGTGCCAGTAGGAGGGACTCTGAAGCTTTCTTT. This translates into CASRRDSEAFF.

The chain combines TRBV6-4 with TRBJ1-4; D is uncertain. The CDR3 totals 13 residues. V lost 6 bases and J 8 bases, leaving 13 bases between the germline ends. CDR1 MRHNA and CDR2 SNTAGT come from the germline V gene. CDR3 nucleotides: TGTGCCAGCAGCCAGAACGAGGGAGAAAAACTGTTTTTT. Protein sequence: CASSQNEGEKLFF.

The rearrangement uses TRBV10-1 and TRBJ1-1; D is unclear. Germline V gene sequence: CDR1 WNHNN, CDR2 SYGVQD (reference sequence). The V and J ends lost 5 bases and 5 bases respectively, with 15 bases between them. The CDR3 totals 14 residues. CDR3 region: CASSYLPGGTEAFF. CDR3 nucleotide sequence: TGCGCCAGCAGTTACCTCCCCGGAGGTACTGAAGCTTTCTTT.

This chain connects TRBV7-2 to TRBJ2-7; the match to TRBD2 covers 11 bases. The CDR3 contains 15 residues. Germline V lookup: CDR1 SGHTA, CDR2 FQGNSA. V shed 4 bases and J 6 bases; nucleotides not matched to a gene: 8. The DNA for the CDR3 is TGTGCCAGCAGCTATTATAGCGGGGGGGCTACCGAGCAGTACTTC. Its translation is CASSYYSGGATEQYF.

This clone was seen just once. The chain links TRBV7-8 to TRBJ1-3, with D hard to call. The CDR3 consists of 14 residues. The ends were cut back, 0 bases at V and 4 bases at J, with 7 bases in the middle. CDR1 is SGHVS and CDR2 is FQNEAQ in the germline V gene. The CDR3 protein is CASSLASGGNTIYF. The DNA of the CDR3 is TGTGCCAGCAGCTTAGCGTCGGGGGGAAACACCATATATTTT.

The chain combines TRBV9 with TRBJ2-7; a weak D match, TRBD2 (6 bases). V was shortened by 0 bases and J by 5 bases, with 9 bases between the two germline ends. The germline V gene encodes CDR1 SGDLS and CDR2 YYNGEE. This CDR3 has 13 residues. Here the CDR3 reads CASSVGSGDEQYF. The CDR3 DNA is TGTGCCAGCAGCGTAGGATCGGGGGACGAGCAGTACTTC.

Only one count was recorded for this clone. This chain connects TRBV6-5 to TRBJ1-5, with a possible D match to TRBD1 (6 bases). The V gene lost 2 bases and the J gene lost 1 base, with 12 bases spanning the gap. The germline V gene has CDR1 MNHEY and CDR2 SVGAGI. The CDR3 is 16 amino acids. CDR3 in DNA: TGTGCCAGCAGTTACGGGGGGGCAGGGAGCAATCAGCCCCAGCATTTT. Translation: CASSYGGAGSNQPQHF.

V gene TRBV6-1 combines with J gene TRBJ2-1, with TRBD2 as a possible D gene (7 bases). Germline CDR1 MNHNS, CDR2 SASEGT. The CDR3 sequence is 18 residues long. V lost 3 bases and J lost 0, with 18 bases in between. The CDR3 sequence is CASSDRAGASSSYNEQFF. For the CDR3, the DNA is TGTGCCAGCAGTGATCGGGCGGGGGCCTCAAGCTCCTACAATGAGCAGTTCTTC.

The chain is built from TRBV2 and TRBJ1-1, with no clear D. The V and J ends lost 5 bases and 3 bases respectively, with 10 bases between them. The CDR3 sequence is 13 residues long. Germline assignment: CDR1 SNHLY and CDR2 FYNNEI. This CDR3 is CASSPQVYTEAFF. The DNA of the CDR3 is TGTGCCAGCAGTCCCCAGGTATACACTGAAGCTTTCTTT.

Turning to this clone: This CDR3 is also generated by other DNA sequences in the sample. CDR3 in DNA: TGTGCCAGCAGTTCCACCTACGAGCAGTACTTC. Translating gives CASSSTYEQYF. The J gene is TRBJ2-7, the V gene TRBV12-3 or TRBV12-4; D uncertain. V was cut by 4 bases and J by 2 bases, with 3 bases left in between. The CDR3 runs 11 residues.

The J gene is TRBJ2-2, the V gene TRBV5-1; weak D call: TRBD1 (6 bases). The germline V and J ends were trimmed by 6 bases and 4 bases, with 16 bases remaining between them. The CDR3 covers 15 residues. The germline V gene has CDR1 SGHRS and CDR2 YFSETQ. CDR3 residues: CASTPGHSPTGELFF. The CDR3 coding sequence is TGCGCCAGCACCCCGGGACACAGCCCCACCGGGGAGCTGTTTTTT.

The CDR3 here is CASSAAENSPLHF. The CDR3 DNA follows: TGTGCCAGCTCGGCGGCGGAAAATTCACCCCTCCACTTT. The genes are TRBV6-6 and TRBJ1-6; D unresolved. The CDR3 contains 13 residues. V shed 8 bases and J shed 7 bases, with 12 bases lying between them. Germline lookup yields CDR1 MNHNY and CDR2 SVGAGI (reference sequence).

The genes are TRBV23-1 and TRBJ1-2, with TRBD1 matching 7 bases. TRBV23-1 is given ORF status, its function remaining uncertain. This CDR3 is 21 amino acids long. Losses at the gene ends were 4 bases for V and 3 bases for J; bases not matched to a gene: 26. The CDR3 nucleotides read TGCGCCAGCAGTCGACGCTCCGCCGGGAATTATTCAGGGGGACAGCACTATGGCTACACCTTC. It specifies CASSRRSAGNYSGGQHYGYTF.

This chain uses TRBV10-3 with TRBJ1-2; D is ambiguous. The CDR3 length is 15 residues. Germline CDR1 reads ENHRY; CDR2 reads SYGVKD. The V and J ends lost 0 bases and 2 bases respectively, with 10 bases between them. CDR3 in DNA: TGTGCCATCAGTGAGTCACGGTCCGAGAACTATGGCTACACCTTC. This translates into CAISESRSENYGYTF.

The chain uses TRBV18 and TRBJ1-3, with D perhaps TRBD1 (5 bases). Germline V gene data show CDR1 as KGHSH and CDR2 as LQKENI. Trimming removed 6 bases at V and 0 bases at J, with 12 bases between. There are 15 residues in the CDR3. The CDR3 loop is CASSRDRHSGNTIYF. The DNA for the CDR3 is TGTGCCAGCTCGCGGGACCGCCACTCTGGAAACACCATATATTTT.

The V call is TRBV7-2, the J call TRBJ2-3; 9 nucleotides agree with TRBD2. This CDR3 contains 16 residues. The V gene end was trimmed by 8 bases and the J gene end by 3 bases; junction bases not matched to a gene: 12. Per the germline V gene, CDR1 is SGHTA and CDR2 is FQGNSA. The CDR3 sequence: CASRIQAGGQTDTQYF. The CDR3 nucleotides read TGTGCCAGCCGCATCCAGGCGGGGGGGCAGACAGATACGCAGTATTTT.

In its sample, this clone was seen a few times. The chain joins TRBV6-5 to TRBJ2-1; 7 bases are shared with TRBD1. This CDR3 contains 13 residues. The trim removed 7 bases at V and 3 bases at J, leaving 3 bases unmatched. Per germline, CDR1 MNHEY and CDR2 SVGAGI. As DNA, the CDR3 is TGTGCCAGCAACGACAGGGTCTACAATGAGCAGTTCTTC. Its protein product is CASNDRVYNEQFF.

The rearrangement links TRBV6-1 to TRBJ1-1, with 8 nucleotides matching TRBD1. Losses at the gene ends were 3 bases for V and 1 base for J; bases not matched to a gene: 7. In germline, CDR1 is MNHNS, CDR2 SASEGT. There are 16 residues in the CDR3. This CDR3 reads CASSERTGRGNTEAFF. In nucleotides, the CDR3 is TGTGCCAGCAGTGAGCGGACAGGGCGAGGGAACACTGAAGCTTTCTTT.

CDR3: CASSYSNRGKRSPLHF. The CDR3 nucleotides read TGTGCCAGCAGTTACTCGAACAGGGGAAAACGGTCACCCCTCCACTTT. The chain employs TRBV6-5 and TRBJ1-6, with TRBD1 identical over 7 bases. Germline assignment: CDR1 MNHEY and CDR2 SVGAGI. The CDR3 runs 16 residues. V lost 0 bases and J lost 10; bases outside the gene matches: 9.

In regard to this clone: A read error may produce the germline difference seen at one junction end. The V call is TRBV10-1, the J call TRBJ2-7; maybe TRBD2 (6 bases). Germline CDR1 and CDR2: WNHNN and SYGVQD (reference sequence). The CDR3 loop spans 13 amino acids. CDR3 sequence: CASTETIGTVQYF. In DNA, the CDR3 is TGCGCCAGCACTGAGACCATCGGGACTGTGCAGTACTTC.